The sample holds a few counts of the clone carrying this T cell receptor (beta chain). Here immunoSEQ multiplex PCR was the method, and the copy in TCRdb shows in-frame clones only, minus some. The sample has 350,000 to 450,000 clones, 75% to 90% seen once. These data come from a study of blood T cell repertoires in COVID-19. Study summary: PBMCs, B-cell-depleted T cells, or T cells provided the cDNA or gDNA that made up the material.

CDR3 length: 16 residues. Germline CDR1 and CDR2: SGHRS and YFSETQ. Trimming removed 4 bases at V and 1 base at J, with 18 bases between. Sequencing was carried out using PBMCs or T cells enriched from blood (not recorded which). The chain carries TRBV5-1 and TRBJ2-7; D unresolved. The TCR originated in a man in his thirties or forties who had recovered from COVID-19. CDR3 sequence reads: CASSPNPTVRSYEQYF. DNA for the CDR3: TGCGCCAGCAGCCCTAACCCCACTGTAAGATCCTACGAGCAGTACTTC.